The clone carrying this T cell receptor (beta chain) was seen a handful of times. Germline-derived CDR1 and CDR2 are SGHNT and YYREEE (reference sequence). This CDR3 is built from 15 residues. V shed 4 bases and J 8 bases; nucleotides not matched to a gene: 7. This entry belongs to a study of blood T cell repertoires in COVID-19. At the level of the study: Italy, Spain and the United States were the sources of the convalescent and acute COVID-19 samples. The analysed material was cDNA or gDNA that came from T cells, B-cell-depleted T cells, or PBMCs.

Original handling: Amplifying reference gene primers gave estimates of nucleated cell counts. Some clones are missing from TCRdb's copy, which holds only in-frame ones; the method was immunoSEQ multiplex PCR. The V and J calls and clone size were taken over from that table, and D and trimming were inferred from the DNA. This sample has 70,000 to 85,000 clones; approximately 82% occur once, and the top ten carry around a fifth. The chain is built from TRBV5-4 and TRBJ1-6; the match to TRBD1 covers 9 bases. This clonotype was sampled from a human donor in a cohort sampled during active COVID-19. Sample: peripheral blood. CDR3 sequence (DNA): TGTGCCAGCAGCCAGTTCGACAGGGGGTATTCACCCCTCCACTTT. Amino acids: CASSQFDRGYSPLHF. The whole variable domain, filled in from reference TRBV5-4 and TRBJ1-6, reads ETGVTQSPTHLIKTRGQQVTLRCSSQSGHNTVSWYQQALGQGPQFIFQYYREEENGRGNFPPRFSGLQFPNYSSELNVNALELDDSALYLCASSQFDRGYSPLHFGNGTRLTVT.